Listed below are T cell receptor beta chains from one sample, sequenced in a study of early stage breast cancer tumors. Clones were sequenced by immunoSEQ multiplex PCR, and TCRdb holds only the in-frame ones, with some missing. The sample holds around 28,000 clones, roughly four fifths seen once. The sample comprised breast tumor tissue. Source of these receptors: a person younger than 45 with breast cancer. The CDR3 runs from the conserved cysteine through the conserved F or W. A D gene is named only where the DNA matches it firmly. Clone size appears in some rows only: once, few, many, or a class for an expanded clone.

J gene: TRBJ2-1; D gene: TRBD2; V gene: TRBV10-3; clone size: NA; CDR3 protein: CAISESLRASGTHEQFF; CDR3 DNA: TGTGCCATCAGTGAGTCCCTACGGGCTAGCGGGACACATGAGCAGTTCTTC
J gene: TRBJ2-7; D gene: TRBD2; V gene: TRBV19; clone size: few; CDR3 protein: CASSIVSGSIPYEQYF; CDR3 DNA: TGTGCCAGTAGTATAGTCAGCGGGAGCATTCCCTACGAGCAGTACTTC
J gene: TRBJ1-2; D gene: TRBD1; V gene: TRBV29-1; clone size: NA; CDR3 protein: CSVDDRGNYGYTF; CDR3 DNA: TGCAGCGTTGACGACAGGGGTAACTATGGCTACACCTTC
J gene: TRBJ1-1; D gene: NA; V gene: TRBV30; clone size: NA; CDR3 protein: CAWKGYDGWFSEAFF; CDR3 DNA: TGTGCCTGGAAAGGGTATGATGGATGGTTTTCTGAAGCTTTCTTT
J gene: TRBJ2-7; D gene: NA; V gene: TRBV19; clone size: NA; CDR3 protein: CASSKDGAFYEQYF; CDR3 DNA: TGTGCCAGTAGTAAGGACGGAGCCTTCTACGAGCAGTACTTC
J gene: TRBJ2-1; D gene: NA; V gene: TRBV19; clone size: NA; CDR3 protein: CASKIGLSYNEQFF; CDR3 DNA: TGTGCCAGTAAAATTGGACTTTCCTACAATGAGCAGTTCTTC
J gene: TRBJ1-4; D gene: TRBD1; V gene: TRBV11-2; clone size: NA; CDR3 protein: CASSRDRGREKLFF; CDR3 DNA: TGTGCCAGCAGCCGGGACAGGGGGCGGGAAAAACTGTTTTTT
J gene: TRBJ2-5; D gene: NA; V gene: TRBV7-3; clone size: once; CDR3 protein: CASSLGGNFMETQYF; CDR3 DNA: TGTGCCAGCAGCTTGGGGGGAAATTTCATGGAGACCCAGTACTTC
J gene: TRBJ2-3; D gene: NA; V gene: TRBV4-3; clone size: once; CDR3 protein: CASSQGPIRDTQYF; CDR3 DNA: TGCGCCAGCAGCCAAGGGCCTATACGAGATACGCAGTATTTT
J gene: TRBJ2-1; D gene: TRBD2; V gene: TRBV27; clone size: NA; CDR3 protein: CASSLRSREGRNEQFF; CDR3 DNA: TGTGCCAGCAGTTTACGTAGCAGGGAGGGAAGGAATGAGCAGTTCTTC
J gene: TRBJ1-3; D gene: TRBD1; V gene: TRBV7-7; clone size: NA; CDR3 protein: CASSSGTGSGNTIYF; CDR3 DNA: TGTGCTAGCAGCTCTGGGACAGGGTCGGGAAACACCATATATTTT
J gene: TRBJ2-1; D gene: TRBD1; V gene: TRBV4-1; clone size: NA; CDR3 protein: CASSQDPGTGLFF; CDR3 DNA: TGCGCCAGCAGCCAAGATCCGGGGACAGGACTCTTCTTC
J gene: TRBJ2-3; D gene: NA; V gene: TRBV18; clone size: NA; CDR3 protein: CASSPPGVTDTQYF; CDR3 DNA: TGTGCCAGCTCACCACCGGGTGTCACAGATACGCAGTATTTT
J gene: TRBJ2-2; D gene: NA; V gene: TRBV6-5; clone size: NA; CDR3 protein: CASSYSNTGELFF; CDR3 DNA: TGTGCCAGCAGTTACTCAAACACCGGGGAGCTGTTTTTT
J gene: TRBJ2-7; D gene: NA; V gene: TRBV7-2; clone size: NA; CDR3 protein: CASSPGQRLEQYF; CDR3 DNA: TGTGCCAGCAGCCCGGGCCAGCGGCTCGAGCAGTACTTC
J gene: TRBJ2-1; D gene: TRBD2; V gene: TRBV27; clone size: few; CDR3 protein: CASSFWRLAGGGYNEQFF; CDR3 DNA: TGTGCCAGCAGTTTTTGGAGACTAGCGGGAGGCGGATACAATGAGCAGTTCTTC
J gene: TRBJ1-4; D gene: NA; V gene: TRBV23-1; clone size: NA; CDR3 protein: CASSQRWGEKLFF; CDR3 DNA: TGCGCCAGCAGTCAAAGATGGGGTGAAAAACTGTTTTTT
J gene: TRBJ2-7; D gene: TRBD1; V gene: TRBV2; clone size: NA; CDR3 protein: CASSRDSFYEQYF; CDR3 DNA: TGTGCCAGCAGTCGGGACAGCTTTTACGAGCAGTACTTC
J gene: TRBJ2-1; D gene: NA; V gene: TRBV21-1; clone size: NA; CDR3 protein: CASRRDSLYNEQFF; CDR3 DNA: TGTGCCAGTAGGAGGGACAGCCTCTACAATGAGCAGTTCTTC
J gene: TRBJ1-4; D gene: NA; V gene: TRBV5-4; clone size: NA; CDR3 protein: CASSLNRANEKLFF; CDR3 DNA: TGTGCCAGCAGCTTGAACAGAGCTAATGAAAAACTGTTTTTT
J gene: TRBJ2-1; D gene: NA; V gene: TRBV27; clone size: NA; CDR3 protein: CASSLCFSFYNEQFF; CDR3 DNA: TGTGCCAGCAGTTTATGCTTCAGCTTCTACAATGAGCAGTTCTTC
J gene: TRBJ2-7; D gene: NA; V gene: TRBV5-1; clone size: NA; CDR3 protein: CASSLEGGQIEQYF; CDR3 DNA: TGCGCCAGCAGCTTGGAGGGCGGACAGATAGAGCAGTACTTC
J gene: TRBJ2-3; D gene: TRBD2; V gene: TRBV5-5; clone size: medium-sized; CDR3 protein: CASSLGLAESDTQYF; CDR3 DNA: TGTGCCAGCAGTCTTGGACTAGCGGAGTCAGATACGCAGTATTTT
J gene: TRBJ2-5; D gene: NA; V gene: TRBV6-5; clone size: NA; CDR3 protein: CASRTGTHDGETQYF; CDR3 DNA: TGTGCCAGCAGAACCGGGACTCACGACGGGGAGACCCAGTACTTC
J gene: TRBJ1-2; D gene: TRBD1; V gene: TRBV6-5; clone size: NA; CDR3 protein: CASSSTGGGYGYTF; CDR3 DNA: TGTGCCAGCAGTTCGACAGGGGGAGGCTATGGCTACACCTTC
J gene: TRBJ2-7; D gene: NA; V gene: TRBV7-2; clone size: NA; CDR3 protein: CASSGDSYEQYF; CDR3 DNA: TGTGCCAGCAGCGGAGACAGTTACGAGCAGTACTTC
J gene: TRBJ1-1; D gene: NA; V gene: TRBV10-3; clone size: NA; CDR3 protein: CAISSTGMNTEAFF; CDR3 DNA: TGTGCCATCAGCTCCACAGGGATGAACACTGAAGCTTTCTTT
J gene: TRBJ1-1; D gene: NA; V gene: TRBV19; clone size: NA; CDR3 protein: CASSGAGLNTEAFF; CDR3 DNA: TGTGCCAGTAGTGGCGCTGGGCTGAACACTGAAGCTTTCTTT